This TCR beta chain was obtained from a study of T cell responses to AZD1222 COVID-19 vaccine. Regarding this clone: Antigen: not known.

Study-level findings and limits: Only after the peak T cell response were repertoires sampled. Researchers report vaccine-associated CD4 TCRs spanning spike, with dominance at 160-218 and 743-854. Unmutated variant regions are reportedly targeted by nearly half of spike-specific TCRs. Clonal diversity was possibly underestimated, and the donors were mostly white British, with more females.

This CDR3 contains 13 residues. The germline CDR1 and CDR2 sequences are GTSNPN and SVGIG (reference sequence). V was cut by 2 bases and J by 0 bases, with 7 bases left in between. Using immunoSEQ multiplex PCR, the repertoire was profiled, and TCRdb retains in-frame clones only, with some absent. The sample includes around 140,000 clones, over 90% of them seen just once. The V gene is TRBV30, the J gene TRBJ1-2; D call uncertain. Sequencing used peripheral blood, obtained on day 0 of AZD1222 vaccination. This clonotype originated in an adult in good health. The CDR3 is CAWSSETNYGYTF. DNA for the CDR3: TGTGCCTGGAGTTCTGAAACTAACTATGGCTACACCTTC.